Sequencing of this T cell receptor beta chain was carried out in a study of neurological immune-mediated disorders. This clonotype showed up many times. The CDR3 runs 15 residues. In germline, CDR1 is SGHKS, CDR2 YYEKEE (reference sequence). The junction had 4 bases not matched to a gene; V was cut back by 0 bases and J by 8 bases. The time point is: longitudinal time-point 3. For the unsorted libraries, 2 million PBMCs stored at -80 C served as input. In TCRdb, the 5' RACE reads were re-called with MiXCR into one record per CDR3 protein. The data contain roughly 100,000 distinct CDR3 sequences, 11% of them singletons.

The rearrangement joins TRBV5-5 to TRBJ2-3; 12 bases agree with TRBD2. The receptor's source is a female donor with HTLV-1-associated myelopathy (HAM/TSP). Sequencing used PBMCs. In nucleotides, the CDR3 is TGTGCCAGCAGCTTGGCTAGCGGGGGGGCTCGTACGCAGTATTTT. Its protein product is CASSLASGGARTQYF. The full variable domain, in which reference TRBV5-5 and TRBJ2-3 provide the parts outside the CDR3, is DAGVTQSPTHLIKTRGQQVTLRCSPISGHKSVSWYQQVLGQGPQFIFQYYEKEERGRGNFPDRFSARQFPNYSSELNVNALLLGDSALYLCASSLASGGARTQYFGPGTRLTVL.